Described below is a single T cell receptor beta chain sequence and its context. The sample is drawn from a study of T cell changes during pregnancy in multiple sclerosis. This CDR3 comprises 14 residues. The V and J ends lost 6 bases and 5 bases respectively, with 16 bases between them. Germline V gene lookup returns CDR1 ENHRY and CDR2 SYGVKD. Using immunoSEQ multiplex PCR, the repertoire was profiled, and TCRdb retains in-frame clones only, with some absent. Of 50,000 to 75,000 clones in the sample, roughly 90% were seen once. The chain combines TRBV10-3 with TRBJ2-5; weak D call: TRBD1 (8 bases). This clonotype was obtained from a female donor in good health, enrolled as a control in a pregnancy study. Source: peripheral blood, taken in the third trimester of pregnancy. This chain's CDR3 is CAISAGQGGETQYF. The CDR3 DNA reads TGTGCCATCAGCGCAGGACAGGGAGGGGAGACCCAGTACTTC.